A single sample gave rise to the 24 T cell receptor beta chains below, sequenced in a study of blood T cell repertoires in COVID-19. Profiling relied on immunoSEQ multiplex PCR, and the TCRdb table lists in-frame clones only, not all of them. The sample holds 45,000 to 50,000 clones, over 75% seen once. Sequenced: peripheral blood. These receptors were collected from a man between 50 and 59 years old with acute or convalescent COVID-19.

This clone was counted a single time. The V and J genes are TRBV10-3 and TRBJ1-2; D is undetermined. The CDR3 covers 15 residues. The germline CDR1 and CDR2 sequences are ENHRY and SYGVKD. Trimming pared 2 bases from V and 8 bases from J, leaving 18 bases between. CDR3 in amino acids: CAISEAPGSRWGYTF. CDR3 coding DNA: TGTGCCATCAGTGAGGCACCGGGATCTCGGTGGGGCTACACCTTC.

The rearrangement links TRBV5-1 to TRBJ1-1; D is ambiguous. The length of the CDR3 is 16 residues. V shed 4 bases and J shed 0 bases, with 16 bases lying between them. The V gene's germline CDR1 is SGHRS and CDR2 YFSETQ. CDR3 DNA: TGCGCCAGCAGCCCCCAAGGAGCTTTAATGAACACTGAAGCTTTCTTT. Its translation: CASSPQGALMNTEAFF.

The J gene is TRBJ2-5, the V gene TRBV11-1; 7 nucleotides align to TRBD1. The J segment lost 1 base and the V segment lost 5 bases, leaving 4 bases of the junction unmatched. The CDR3 contains 14 residues. From germline, CDR1 is SGHAT and CDR2 FQDESV (reference sequence). This CDR3 reads CASSRDRAQETQYF. CDR3 DNA sequence: TGTGCCAGCAGCCGTGACAGGGCCCAAGAGACCCAGTACTTC. The variable domain in full, completed from reference TRBV11-1 and TRBJ2-5, reads EAEVAQSPRYKITEKSQAVAFWCDPISGHATLYWYRQILGQGPELLVQFQDESVVDDSQLPKDRFSAERLKGVDSTLKIQPAELGDSAMYLCASSRDRAQETQYFGPGTRLLVL.

The J gene is TRBJ2-1, the V gene TRBV19; 10 nucleotides line up with TRBD1. Germline V gives CDR1 LNHDA, CDR2 SQIVND (reference sequence). The ends lost 3 bases at V and 6 bases at J; junction bases unmatched: 8. The CDR3 sequence is 16 residues long. The CDR3 spells CASSIRGTGDVNEQFF. As DNA, the CDR3 is TGTGCCAGTAGTATCCGCGGGACAGGGGACGTCAATGAGCAGTTCTTC.

This chain links TRBV24-1 with TRBJ2-3, with a tentative D call TRBD1 (5 bases). V lost 4 bases, J lost 6 bases, and 10 bases lay in between. Germline V gene data show CDR1 as KGHDR and CDR2 as SFDVKD. The CDR3 is 13 residues long. As DNA, the CDR3 is TGTGCCACCAGTGACCCAGGGCTGGATACGCAGTATTTT. This codes for CATSDPGLDTQYF.

The rearrangement links TRBV6-2 or TRBV6-3 to TRBJ1-2; maybe TRBD1 (5 bases). V was shortened by 4 bases and J by 7 bases, with 19 bases between the two germline ends. The CDR3 has 15 amino acids. Germline CDR1 is MNHEY and CDR2 is SVGEGT. DNA for the CDR3: TGTGCCAGCAGTTCGGTACAGGACGGCCCGAGTGGCTACACCTTC. Amino acids: CASSSVQDGPSGYTF.

The chain joins TRBV25-1 to TRBJ2-3; D possibly corresponds to TRBD1 (6 bases). The V gene lost 5 bases and the J gene lost 6 bases, with 18 bases spanning the gap. CDR1 MGHDK and CDR2 SYGVNS come from the germline V gene. This CDR3 is built from 15 residues. CDR3 sequence (DNA): TGTGCCAGCAGTCCGTCCCGAGGGGGTATGGATACGCAGTATTTT. Translated: CASSPSRGGMDTQYF.

This rearrangement joins TRBV25-1 to TRBJ1-1; TRBD1 matches at 11 bases. Germline CDR1 reads MGHDK; CDR2 reads SYGVNS. The CDR3 consists of 15 residues. Unmatched junction bases numbered 2, after V lost 1 base and J lost 4 bases. The CDR3 here is CASSELGTGGTEAFF. DNA for the CDR3: TGTGCCAGCAGTGAATTGGGGACAGGGGGCACTGAAGCTTTCTTT.

This rearrangement joins TRBV5-1 to TRBJ2-1, with D perhaps matching TRBD2 (5 bases). From germline, CDR1 is SGHRS and CDR2 YFSETQ. This CDR3 is 16 amino acids long. The V and J ends lost 0 bases and 0 bases respectively, with 10 bases between them. CDR3 bases: TGCGCCAGCAGCTTGGCGGGGTCAAGCTCCTACAATGAGCAGTTCTTC. It is translated as CASSLAGSSSYNEQFF.

The CDR3 loop reads CASSLGTAGKEQFF. The CDR3 nucleotides are TGTGCCAGCAGCCTGGGGACAGCGGGTAAAGAGCAGTTCTTC. This rearrangement joins TRBV7-9 to TRBJ2-1; possible D gene TRBD1, 7 bases. V was trimmed by 5 bases and J by 10 bases, leaving 18 bases between them. The CDR3 has 14 residues. Germline lookup yields CDR1 SEHNR and CDR2 FQNEAQ (reference sequence).

The V and J genes are TRBV6-5 and TRBJ2-1; D possibly corresponds to TRBD2 (7 bases). V dropped 6 bases and J dropped 8 bases, with 8 bases sitting between them. Germline values: CDR1 MNHEY, CDR2 SVGAGI. The CDR3 sequence is 11 residues long. The CDR3 sequence is CASSGGHEQFF. The CDR3 DNA reads as TGTGCCAGCAGCGGGGGGCATGAGCAGTTCTTC.

This clone was seen only once. This chain connects TRBV7-9 to TRBJ1-6, with D possibly matching TRBD1 (5 bases). The germline CDR1 and CDR2 sequences are SEHNR and FQNEAQ (reference sequence). Between the trimmed V and J ends, which lost 4 bases and 2 bases, there was a span of 9 bases. The CDR3 length is 15 residues. The chain's CDR3 is CASSSGAPYNSPLHF. The CDR3 region has the DNA TGTGCCAGCAGCTCTGGGGCCCCCTATAATTCACCCCTCCACTTT.

The chain employs TRBV18 and TRBJ1-6, with a tentative D call TRBD1 (5 bases). V gave up 6 bases and J gave up 5 bases, with 14 bases separating them. The germline V gene has CDR1 KGHSH and CDR2 LQKENI. The CDR3 runs to 15 residues. The CDR3 region is CASSQSAGNNSPLHF. CDR3 coding DNA: TGTGCCAGCTCCCAGTCAGCAGGGAATAATTCACCCCTCCACTTT.

The chain joins TRBV9 to TRBJ2-1; TRBD2 might be the D (6 bases). This CDR3 has 13 residues. Deletions cut 6 bases from V and 6 bases from J, with 13 bases between. The germline gives CDR1 SGDLS, CDR2 YYNGEE. The CDR3 DNA reads TGTGCCAGCACCCCCTCCGGGGGCAATGAGCAGTTCTTC. This encodes CASTPSGGNEQFF.

The rearrangement uses TRBV18 and TRBJ1-4; perhaps TRBD1 as D (6 bases). V was trimmed by 3 bases and J by 5 bases, leaving 16 bases between them. This CDR3 is built from 16 residues. Per the germline V gene, CDR1 is KGHSH and CDR2 is LQKENI. The CDR3 spells CASSPLSGAGNEKLFF. CDR3 DNA sequence: TGTGCCAGCTCACCGCTGTCAGGGGCAGGGAATGAAAAACTGTTTTTT. Based on the CDR3 plus reference TRBV18 and TRBJ1-4, the full variable domain is NAGVMQNPRHLVRRRGQEARLRCSPMKGHSHVYWYRQLPEEGLKFMVYLQKENIIDESGMPKERFSAEFPKEGPSILRIQQVVRGDSAAYFCASSPLSGAGNEKLFFGSGTQLSVL.

The genes are TRBV7-6 and TRBJ1-4; 9 bases match TRBD1. The CDR3 totals 16 residues. Germline V gene data show CDR1 as SGHVS and CDR2 as FNYEAQ. V shed 5 bases, J shed 7 bases, and the junction held 11 bases outside the gene matches. CDR3: CASSTQTGGEGEKLFF. In DNA, the CDR3 is TGTGCCAGCAGCACACAGACAGGGGGTGAAGGTGAAAAACTGTTTTTT.

This chain joins TRBV5-1 and TRBJ2-1; 9 bases map to TRBD2. The germline gives CDR1 SGHRS, CDR2 YFSETQ. V dropped 1 base and J dropped 6; count of bases not matched to a gene: 5. CDR3 size: 15 residues. In DNA, the CDR3 is TGCGCCAGCAGCTTGCTAGCGGGAATTGTCAATGAGCAGTTCTTC. This encodes CASSLLAGIVNEQFF.

This chain connects TRBV7-2 to TRBJ1-1; 7 bases line up with TRBD1. Losses at the gene ends were 4 bases for V and 5 bases for J; bases not matched to a gene: 10. The CDR3 length is 15 residues. The V gene's germline CDR1 is SGHTA and CDR2 FQGNSA. The DNA of the CDR3 is TGTGCCAGCAGCTCCCGACAGGGTTCGGGGACTGAAGCTTTCTTT. Amino acid sequence: CASSSRQGSGTEAFF.

The J gene is TRBJ2-1, the V gene TRBV27; D is possibly TRBD2 (6 bases). Germline values: CDR1 MNHEY, CDR2 SMNVEV (reference sequence). The CDR3 consists of 15 residues. V was pared by 6 bases and J by 0 bases, with 12 bases between. The CDR3 loop is CASSWDFSSYNEQFF. The CDR3 DNA follows: TGTGCCAGCAGCTGGGACTTCAGCTCCTACAATGAGCAGTTCTTC.

The chain recombines TRBV19 with TRBJ1-5; 7 bases fit TRBD1. Unmatched junction bases numbered 6, after V lost 3 bases and J lost 4 bases. CDR3 size: 15 residues. The germline V gene has CDR1 LNHDA and CDR2 SQIVND (reference sequence). CDR3: CASSILQGVNQPQHF. The DNA of the CDR3 is TGTGCCAGTAGTATCTTGCAGGGGGTTAATCAGCCCCAGCATTTT.

The rearrangement uses TRBV5-1 and TRBJ2-1; 11 nucleotides align to TRBD2. From germline, CDR1 is SGHRS and CDR2 YFSETQ. Trimming cost V 4 bases and J 8 bases; bases outside gene matches: 11. This CDR3 is built from 16 residues. This CDR3 reads CASSNSGGAPVDEQFF. The CDR3 nucleotides are TGCGCCAGCAGCAATAGCGGGGGGGCCCCAGTGGATGAGCAGTTCTTC.

This chain connects TRBV11-2 to TRBJ2-1; D uncertain. The CDR3 spans 14 residues. CDR1 is SGHAT, CDR2 FQNNGV, per germline. Trimming took off 0 bases at V and 4 bases at J, with 7 bases between the two ends. The CDR3 spells CASSLDQQYNEQFF. The CDR3 nucleotides read TGTGCCAGCAGCTTAGATCAACAATACAATGAGCAGTTCTTC. The variable domain in full, completed from reference TRBV11-2 and TRBJ2-1, reads EAGVAQSPRYKIIEKRQSVAFWCNPISGHATLYWYQQILGQGPKLLIQFQNNGVVDDSQLPKDRFSAERLKGVDSTLKIQPAKLEDSAVYLCASSLDQQYNEQFFGPGTRLTVL.

V is TRBV5-1 and J is TRBJ2-5; 7 bases are shared with TRBD2. Germline V gene lookup returns CDR1 SGHRS and CDR2 YFSETQ. V dropped 4 bases and J dropped 5; count of bases not matched to a gene: 5. The length of the CDR3 is 13 residues. Here the CDR3 reads CASSPGLTETQYF. The DNA of the CDR3 is TGCGCCAGCAGCCCGGGACTAACGGAGACCCAGTACTTC.

The chain is built from TRBV7-8 and TRBJ1-2, with unresolved D. Trimming pared 1 base from V and 7 bases from J, leaving 13 bases between. CDR1 and CDR2 (germline): SGHVS, FQNEAQ. The CDR3 totals 14 residues. CDR3: CASSLGDIAVGYTF. In nucleotides, the CDR3 is TGTGCCAGCAGCTTAGGTGACATCGCAGTTGGCTACACCTTC.